This T cell receptor beta chain was observed in a study of blood T cell repertoires in COVID-19 (dated by TCRdb to the early 2020s). Study-wide context: The collaborator samples originated in the United States, Italy and Spain and spanned the acute and convalescent phases of COVID-19. The material from the prospective study consisted of cDNA or gDNA derived from T cells, B-cell-depleted T cells, or PBMCs. Deeply sampled blood TCRbeta repertoires from subjects exposed to, actively infected with, or recovered from COVID-19 were included in the dataset. The repertoires were released in a freely available public database meant as a resource for research on the immune response to SARS-CoV-2. Samples came from the ongoing ImmuneRACE study (first 160 participants) plus 1,254 subjects from 6 global collaborators. The sample metadata nearly always contained a de-identified subject ID, COVID-19 status, age in years and sex. Where available, HLA class I and class II types were obtained from metadata supplied by the sample provider rather than from assay-based typing.

The germline V and J ends show losses of 5 bases and 5 bases respectively, and no gene match explains 13 bases of the junction. From its cysteine to its phenylalanine, the CDR3 spans 17 amino acids. Here the CDR3 DNA is all that survives: 51 bases in frame from base 1. CDR1 LNHDA and CDR2 SQIVND were looked up in the germline V gene (reference sequence). Findings and caveats that apply to the study as a whole: The amount of clinical and demographic metadata varied by source and participant and was provided uncurated.

TCRbeta CDR3 regions were amplified from genomic DNA using the immunoSEQ Assay, a bias-controlled multiplex PCR. On the study's bioinformatics: The number of nucleated cells in each sample was estimated from the amplification of reference gene primers within the assay. To quantify the absolute abundance of each unique TCRbeta CDR3 rearrangement, sequence reads were collapsed and filtered. Productive Simpson clonality was computed per sample as the square root of Simpson's diversity index over productive rearrangements. TCRdb mirrors the immuneACCESS table, restricted to in-frame sequences. Some clones are absent from its copies; in checked studies, under half trace to an unresolved V gene, and the reason for the others is unknown. V, J and clone size reflect that table, while D and trimming were determined from the DNA. This sample comprises about 250,000 clones, about 85% of them detected only once. 5% to 8% of the sample comes from the top ten.

Participants in the prospective study were enrolled through a virtual design, were aged roughly 18 to 100 years, and lived in roughly 24 United States geographic areas. In the prospective study, cohorts were assigned on the basis of participant-reported clinical history obtained from a screening survey and a study questionnaire. Exposed participants were defined as having been in contact with someone with a PCR-confirmed or clinician-diagnosed COVID-19 case within 2 weeks of study entry. In the prospective study, mobile phlebotomists collected whole blood, serum and a nasopharyngeal or oropharyngeal swab from each participant. Over a roughly 2-month period, participants in the prospective study had the option of providing additional blood draws and questionnaires. Before DNA extraction, prospective study blood samples were shipped either frozen or at room temperature. About this clone itself: Its antigen is currently not known. No base quality values were provided; no much bigger clone lies one nucleotide off.

Specimen: PBMCs or T cells enriched from blood (not recorded which). This sequence uses TRBV19 and TRBJ2-2; 8 central bases correspond to TRBD2. This TCR came from a woman in her 50s who had been exposed to COVID-19. The sequence in DNA is TGTGCCAGTAGTCTCCCGGGACTAGGGGTAAAAACCGGGGAGCTGTTTTTT. This translates into CASSLPGLGVKTGELFF.